This paragraph covers one T cell receptor beta chain sequence. The germline gene is not matched at one end of the junction; a read error may be the cause. This CDR3 region has 16 residues. Germline CDR1 MNHEY, CDR2 SVGAGI. This entry comes from a study of response to subunit inactivated influenza vaccine. TCRdb re-derived calls from the RT-PCR reads in MiXCR, one entry per CDR3 protein. This table has more than 500,000 distinct CDR3 sequences, around 10% appearing once. The sample was also reused in another study, on T cells expressing NK-cell markers. According to that study: UMIs were included in TCR beta cDNA generated by 5'RACE template switching. There were seven HCMV-seropositive donors and one seronegative donor among the eight sequenced.

The sequences come from PBMCs from blood, collected on the day of vaccination. The chain uses TRBV6-5 and TRBJ1-1; D perhaps matches TRBD1 (5 bases). The receptor was derived from a man aged 50-59 years who received an inactivated influenza vaccine. The CDR3 coding sequence is TGTGCCAGCACTTACTTTACCGGGACGGGGAACACTGAAGCTTTCTTT. Its translation is CASTYFTGTGNTEAFF.